This entry features one T cell receptor beta chain sequence. In the original processing: Amplification of reference gene primers was used by the study to estimate nucleated cell counts. This table comes from immunoSEQ multiplex PCR, and its TCRdb copy is limited to in-frame clones, with some not included. V, J and clone size derive from that table, while D and trimming were established from the DNA sequence. The data contain about 90,000 clones, approximately 92% of them seen just once; the ten biggest clones take up roughly 6.4%. This sample was included in a study of blood T cell repertoires in COVID-19. Across the whole study: Spain, Italy and the United States supplied samples that represented acute and convalescent COVID-19. PBMCs, B-cell-depleted T cells, or T cells provided the cDNA or gDNA that made up the material.

With 2 bases clipped from V and 9 bases from J, the junction kept 7 bases outside the gene matches. The V gene's germline CDR1 is SQVTM and CDR2 ANQGSEA. The CDR3 sequence is 14 residues long. The sequenced sample consisted of peripheral blood. The chain links TRBV29-1 to TRBJ2-5; 12 bases agree with TRBD2. The source is a woman aged 60-75 years with active COVID-19. The DNA of the CDR3 is TGCAGCGTTGAACCCCGACTAGCGGGAGCGGCCCAGTACTTC. This gives the protein CSVEPRLAGAAQYF.